The 8 T cell receptor beta chains presented below share a single source sample, sequenced in a study of cytomegalovirus exposure and HLA in healthy donors. The primer mix had 60 Vbeta and 13 Jbeta primers. Generated by immunoSEQ multiplex PCR, the TCRdb table keeps only in-frame clones and is missing some. Of around 110,000 clones listed, about 81% are singletons. Sequencing used PBMCs. The origin of the receptors is a male donor in good health and CMV-seropositive.

The J gene is TRBJ2-1, the V gene TRBV7-9; a possible D gene is TRBD1 (5 bases). Germline CDR1 reads SEHNR; CDR2 reads FQNEAQ (reference sequence). Between the trimmed V and J ends, which lost 6 bases and 0 bases, there was a span of 15 bases. The CDR3 runs 16 residues. CDR3 loop: CASRLSGLTSYNEQFF. CDR3 coding DNA: TGTGCCAGCAGACTTTCAGGGCTTACCTCCTACAATGAGCAGTTCTTC.

V usage is TRBV4-2 and J usage is TRBJ2-3; 13 bases are shared with TRBD2. Germline V lookup: CDR1 LGHNA, CDR2 YNFKEQ. The CDR3 has 18 residues. Trimming removed 4 bases from V and 2 bases from J; junction bases left unmatched: 9. This CDR3 is CASSLKGTSGDDTDTQYF. DNA of the CDR3: TGTGCCAGCAGCCTTAAAGGGACTAGCGGGGACGACACAGATACGCAGTATTTT.

The DNA for the CDR3 is TGTGCCAGCAGCTTAACAGGGGGACCTGGAAACACCATATATTTT. Its protein product is CASSLTGGPGNTIYF. This chain joins TRBV7-3 and TRBJ1-3; D is possibly TRBD1 (6 bases). Trimming took 0 bases from V and 2 from J, leaving 8 bases between them. In germline, CDR1 is SGHTA, CDR2 FQGTGA. CDR3 length: 15 amino acids.

CDR3 sequence (DNA): TGTGCCAGCAGTCCCGGGACAGGGGACACAGATACGCAGTATTTT. Its protein is CASSPGTGDTDTQYF. The chain uses TRBV28 and TRBJ2-3, with 10 bases matching TRBD1. CDR1 and CDR2 (germline): MDHEN, SYDVKM. The CDR3 extends over 15 amino acids. With V trimmed by 5 bases and J by 2 bases, 4 bases remained unmatched.

The rearrangement links TRBV7-3 to TRBJ2-1; D is possibly TRBD2 (5 bases). Germline V lookup: CDR1 SGHTA, CDR2 FQGTGA. Trimming cost V 5 bases and J 7 bases, with 21 bases left between them. The CDR3 runs 16 residues. The chain's CDR3 is CASSRTYYPPGNEQFF. CDR3 bases: TGTGCCAGCAGCCGGACGTACTACCCCCCGGGGAATGAGCAGTTCTTC. The variable domain in full, completed from reference TRBV7-3 and TRBJ2-1, reads GAGVSQTPSNKVTEKGKYVELRCDPISGHTALYWYRQSLGQGPEFLIYFQGTGAADDSGLPNDRFFAVRPEGSVSTLKIQRTERGDSAVYLCASSRTYYPPGNEQFFGPGTRLTVL.

This clone was seen only once. V and J are TRBV28 and TRBJ2-5; 7 nucleotides match TRBD1. V gave up 8 bases and J gave up 2 bases; unmatched junction bases: 14. Germline CDR1 MDHEN, CDR2 SYDVKM. The CDR3 consists of 16 residues. DNA of the CDR3: TGTGCCAGCCTAACAGGGGACCGCACCCGTCAAGAGACCCAGTACTTC. It specifies CASLTGDRTRQETQYF.

The chain is built from TRBV2 and TRBJ2-7; D may be TRBD1 (6 bases). Per germline, CDR1 SNHLY and CDR2 FYNNEI. Between the trimmed V and J ends, which lost 5 bases and 1 base, there was a span of 12 bases. There are 14 residues in the CDR3. The CDR3 DNA follows: TGTGCCAGCAGTCCCCCGGACAGATCCTACGAGCAGTACTTC. This translates into CASSPPDRSYEQYF.

The V gene is TRBV4-3, the J gene TRBJ1-6, with 7 nucleotides matching TRBD1. Trimming cost V 4 bases and J 4 bases; bases outside gene matches: 1. There are 14 residues in the CDR3. CDR1 is LGHNA, CDR2 YSLEER, per germline. The CDR3 nucleotides are TGCGCCAGCAGCCTGGGACAGTATAATTCACCCCTCCACTTT. This gives the protein CASSLGQYNSPLHF.